A selection of T cell receptor beta chains follows, all from one sample in a study of blood T cell repertoires in COVID-19. The assay was immunoSEQ multiplex PCR, and TCRdb's table has in-frame clones only and misses some. The sample lists about 220,000 clones, approximately 86% seen once, with around 3.5% in the top ten. The material sequenced was peripheral blood. These receptors all come from a woman at least 80 years old with acute or convalescent COVID-19. CDR3s leave out the opening cysteine and the closing phenylalanine or tryptophan.

>TRBV9
ASSPQTSGQGNMVRSGANVLT
>TRBV19
ASSIQGQNTEAF
>TRBV5-1
ASSLDLQNTEAF
>TRBV7-9
ASSLVSQRGGNEQF
>TRBV2
ASIPGQGAGETQY
>TRBV27
ASSLSMGLTYEQY
>TRBV5-4
ASSLMGDYGYT
>TRBV5-4
ASSEDRTIYGYT
>TRBV23-1
ASSLLEPGHQQGNTEAF
>TRBV9
ASSAGIENTEAF
>TRBV15
ATSKAVAATNEKLF
>TRBV24-1
ATSDFSGVAYNEQF
>TRBV27
ASSFTQGKAF
>TRBV7-2
ASSLAQGVDTQY
>TRBV19
ASSMSRENYGYT
>TRBV2
ASSPDRTFNYGYT
>TRBV19
ASSRRQGAAEAF
>TRBV5-1
ASSLVARGGSTDTQY
>TRBV5-1
ASSRTGGRGTGELF
>TRBV7-2
ASSLDSPRDGVYEQY
>TRBV5-1
ASSLLGQGMNTEAF
>TRBV24-1
ATSESGGNNQPQH
>TRBV7-6
ASSRQGPNSPLH
>TRBV19
ASKRELNTEAF
>TRBV5-6
ASSLRSGGILSGYT
>TRBV5-1
ASSSHLRTGGIFGANVLT